A selection of T cell receptor beta chains follows, all from one sample in a study of human T cells and chemical hapten exposure. TCRdb passed the RACE reads through MiXCR, listing each CDR3 protein once. The repertoire has approximately 350,000 distinct CDR3 sequences, under 6.5% of them found once; the top ten carry about 5%. The material sequenced was whole blood, taken in connection with sensitization to the hapten diphenylcyclopropenone (DPC). These receptors came from a woman aged 18 to 35 with alopecia areata. Some clones in this sample may be carry-over from other donors' samples. Each CDR3 is given with its conserved first and last residue. A D gene is named only where the DNA matches it firmly. Not every row has a clone size; where given, it reads once, few, many or a size class.

clone_size d_call j_call v_call cdr3_nt cdr3_aa
. . TRBJ2-1 TRBV28 TGTGCCAGCAGTTTATTCAGCGACGGTGAGCAGTTCTTC CASSLFSDGEQFF
. . TRBJ2-3 TRBV20-1 TGCAGTGCTATAAAACCCATAACAGATACGCAGTATTTT CSAIKPITDTQYF
many . TRBJ1-1 TRBV27 TGTGCCAGCAGTTTTGGCAGGGAGGTCGGCACTGAAGCTTTCTTT CASSFGREVGTEAFF
many . TRBJ1-1 TRBV25-1 TGTGCCAGCAGTGGATCCGACAGCCTTGAAGCTTTCTTT CASSGSDSLEAFF
. TRBD2 TRBJ2-3 TRBV7-9 TGTGCCAGCAGCCCACCGGGAGCGGGGGCCGGAGATACGCAGTATTTT CASSPPGAGAGDTQYF
. . TRBJ2-3 TRBV6-2/TRBV6-3 TGTGCCAGCAGTAGGCCGGGGGCTGGAGATACGCAGTATTTT CASSRPGAGDTQYF
many TRBD2 TRBJ2-4 TRBV4-3 TGCGCCAGCAGCCAAGAGAATAGCGGGGGGGAAAACATTCAGTACTTC CASSQENSGGENIQYF
few TRBD2 TRBJ2-1 TRBV7-8 TGTGCCAGCAGCTTGGGACTAGCGGGGGGATATGAGCAGTTCTTC CASSLGLAGGYEQFF
few TRBD2 TRBJ2-5 TRBV29-1 TGCAGCGTTGCGAGTAGCGGGGGGGCGGAGACCCAGTACTTC CSVASSGGAETQYF
many . TRBJ1-1 TRBV6-2/TRBV6-3 TGTGCCAGCAGTTACGGGCGTGGCGGTCACACTGAAGCTTTCTTT CASSYGRGGHTEAFF